Listed below are T cell receptor beta chains from one sample, sequenced in a study of T cell repertoires in cytomegalovirus infection. Their antigens are not known. TCRdb reprocessed the reads via MiXCR and lists one record per CDR3 protein. The table has about half a million distinct CDR3 sequences, about 33% seen once. The material sequenced was cultured PBMCs, taken from culture after CMV antigen stimulation. These receptors were taken from a human donor in good health (CMV status not recorded). Some clones in this sample may be carry-over from other donors' samples. The CDR3 runs from the conserved cysteine through the conserved F or W.

CASSAVLQGNEQFF	TRBV19	TRBJ2-1
CASSQGLLGSYNEQFF	TRBV11-3	TRBJ2-1
CASSQDRLADLVRATQYF	TRBV4-3	TRBJ2-3
CASSLSGSSGGLTGANVLTF	TRBV28	TRBJ2-6
CASKGGAAGNTEAFF	TRBV6-5	TRBJ1-1
CASSLSRYREAFF	TRBV27	TRBJ1-1
CASTIDSPNQPQHF	TRBV12-3/TRBV12-4	TRBJ1-5
CASSLVEKGIDSPLHF	TRBV5-1	TRBJ1-6
CASSPPFLGSYNEQFF	TRBV11-2	TRBJ2-1
CSANLAGGKEQFF	TRBV20-1	TRBJ2-1
CASSLAGTGGRLRNTEAFF	TRBV7-8	TRBJ1-1
CASSARQGVGNQPQHF	TRBV28	TRBJ1-5
CASSSLLAGDGNIQYF	TRBV7-2	TRBJ2-4
CASSPRQGTWYEQYF	TRBV28	TRBJ2-7
CASNRTGPNQPQHF	TRBV27	TRBJ1-5
CASSHETSGYNEQFF	TRBV14	TRBJ2-1
CASRTSGSIPSEQYF	TRBV5-1	TRBJ2-7
CASSQGQGGQPQHF	TRBV7-2	TRBJ1-5
CASSLERTPLSEQYF	TRBV13	TRBJ2-7
CASSEDRAGQETQYF	TRBV28	TRBJ2-5
CASYSLLRQQFF	TRBV28	TRBJ2-1
CATRTSGYEQYF	TRBV6-1	TRBJ2-7
CASRPSGRGAWEQYF	TRBV19	TRBJ2-7
CASSEAHSSTDTQYF	TRBV6-1	TRBJ2-3
CAAGGGAGYNEQFF	TRBV10-3	TRBJ2-1
CASSQGYGTAYEQYF	TRBV4-1	TRBJ2-7
CSARADSTLYF	TRBV20-1	TRBJ2-7
CASNKLLQESNSPLHF	TRBV19	TRBJ1-6
CSALRTSANYGYTF	TRBV20-1	TRBJ1-2
CASSLARDYQETQYF	TRBV7-2	TRBJ2-5
CASSYRQGNGYTF	TRBV7-2	TRBJ1-2
CASSQVDGSGYEQYF	TRBV4-1	TRBJ2-7
CASSVTGAGGETQYF	TRBV11-3	TRBJ2-5
CASSLTSGHEQYF	TRBV6-5	-
CASSRRGGQQPQHF	TRBV9	TRBJ1-5
CAISAQEGVGRNQPQHF	TRBV10-3	TRBJ1-5
CASSYGAKGLNTDTQYF	TRBV6-5	TRBJ2-3
CASSLSDRGVEFF	TRBV2	TRBJ2-1
CASRYGGEQFF	TRBV6-1	TRBJ2-1
CASSQEFGLGTYEQYF	TRBV4-3	TRBJ2-7
CASSPWGAGDYEQYF	TRBV9	TRBJ2-7
CASSGHLNTGELFF	TRBV28	TRBJ2-2
CASSQEERDQPQHF	TRBV4-1	TRBJ1-5
CASSFTRETQYF	TRBV7-2	TRBJ2-5
CSARGRVRDGTDTQYF	TRBV20-1	TRBJ2-3
CASSPWTANYGYTF	TRBV7-9	TRBJ1-2
CASSPFGLASTDTQYF	TRBV18	TRBJ2-3
CASSPGRMSEKLFF	TRBV4-3	TRBJ1-4
CSASGTGKGRYQPQHF	TRBV20-1	TRBJ1-5
CASSLIVSYEQYF	TRBV7-6	TRBJ2-7
CASGTSGMNEQFF	TRBV4-1	TRBJ2-1
CASSSQTGFPEAFF	TRBV7-9	TRBJ1-1
CASNPGNGGELFF	TRBV27	TRBJ2-2